This T cell receptor beta chain appears in the sequencing data of a study of CD8 T cells in Susac syndrome (dated by TCRdb to about 2019). As for the study more broadly: Whether CD8+ T cell activation and differentiation in Susac syndrome was antigen driven was tested using repertoire sequencing. The study compared CD8+ T cell repertoire clonality among 12 healthy donors, about 14 Susac syndrome patients and 15 or so multiple sclerosis patients. Beyond this particular receptor, the publication reports: The number of individuals in the TCR sequencing and HLA analysis was acknowledged as relatively small.

Peripheral blood CD8+ and CD4+ T cells from healthy donors, Susac syndrome patients and multiple sclerosis patients were profiled by high-throughput TCR beta sequencing. The multiple sclerosis controls were treatment-naive patients who had stable or active relapsing-remitting disease and met the revised McDonald criteria. Bulk CD8+ and CD4+ T cells were purified by magnetic negative isolation, while CD8+ TEMRA cells were enriched using FACS. Blood was collected in EDTA tubes and processed within 24 hours, with PBMCs isolated through density gradient centrifugation. PBMCs intended for TCR sequencing were frozen in liquid nitrogen and were later thawed in a 37 degrees C water bath. Purity of sorted or isolated CD4+, CD8+ and CD8+ TEMRA cells was at least 90%. The CDR3 covers 17 residues, taking in both the cysteine and the phenylalanine. Only CDR3 DNA remains: 51 bases, in frame from the first base. V gives up 2 bases and J gives up 1 base, and the segment between their germline ends measures 16 bases. CDR1 and CDR2, looked up from the germline V gene (reference sequence), are MNHEY and SMNVEV.

In regard to this clonotype: The antigen this receptor binds is unknown. No clone much larger than this one lies a single base away; base qualities are absent.

RNA was extracted using the RNeasy kit, and about 0.45 to 1 microgram was reverse transcribed with random hexamers. The immunoSEQ multiplex PCR assay, covering 54 Vbeta and 13 Jbeta segments, was used to amplify TCR beta CDR3 regions. Bias from PCR amplification was corrected by using a synthetic template baseline for primer optimization and for computational correction. On the study's bioinformatics: Reads were annotated to V, D and J genes per IMGT and analyzed with immunoSEQ Analyzer, keeping only productive sequences. Clonality was calculated as one minus the Shannon entropy normalized by log2 of the number of productive unique sequences. Public and private clones were assessed among the 100 most prevalent clones of each patient and control. A clone was defined as Susac-specific if it was absent from the healthy and MS cohorts, from roughly 990 published viral clones and from other ImmuneACCESS disease sequences. In TCRdb, the public reads were trimmed at Q25 with fastp and aligned with MiXCR, with productive beta chains retained. For every CDR3 protein sequence, its rows merge into one entry that carries the most common genes and DNA. The V and J calls shown here were made by TCRdb, not taken from the authors' results. Here the sample has almost 450,000 distinct CDR3 sequences; approximately 89% occur a single time. The leading ten clones occupy about 0.1% of the sample.

Sequenced sample: CD8+ T cells from PBMCs. The receptor chain draws on TRBV27 and TRBJ2-3; perhaps TRBD1 is the D gene, with 5 bases matching. The receptor comes from a human donor with multiple sclerosis. At the DNA level, the sequence is TGTGCCAGCAGTTTAATGGGGCCCAGTTGGGGCACAGATACGCAGTATTTT. Its product reads: CASSLMGPSWGTDTQYF.